This T cell receptor beta chain appears in the sequencing data of a study of control samples from healthy donors and cancer patients. Germline V CDR1 and CDR2: ENHRY, SYGVKD. V lost 4 bases to trimming and J lost 0 bases; unmatched junction nucleotides: 2. This CDR3 region has 15 residues. Repertoires were generated with immunoSEQ multiplex PCR, while TCRdb's copy carries only in-frame clones and drops some. The table includes about 170,000 clones, 80% to 95% detected once. The gene calls are TRBV10-3 and TRBJ1-3, with 8 bases that match TRBD1. The material sequenced was blood. This TCR was recovered from a woman between 55 and 75 years old in good health. CDR3 sequence: CAISGTGFSGNTIYF. The CDR3 DNA reads as TGTGCCATCAGTGGGACAGGGTTCTCTGGAAACACCATATATTTT.